The entry below describes one T cell receptor beta chain. The entry originates in a study of regulatory T cells in long-lasting Graves disease. Library construction for TCR beta used iRepertoire HTBI primers and Arm-PCR of CDR3 regions. TCRdb re-called the multiplex PCR reads with MiXCR, one entry per CDR3 protein. Of around 500,000 distinct CDR3 sequences listed, around 20% were seen once; the top ten hold less than 9%. Time point reported: persistent/refractory GD, antithyroid drugs over 5 years with positive TRAb. The TCR library was made from RNA extracted from PBMCs. Patients all came to the study from an endocrinology department in Xi'an, China. The origin of this receptor is a female donor with Graves disease. Sequenced here: peripheral blood mononuclear cells (PBMCs), sampled when the disease was refractory, from a patient treated with antithyroid drugs.

The CDR3 loop is CASSSPLLFEQYF. In DNA, the CDR3 is TGCGCCAGCAGCTCTCCACTTTTGTTCGAGCAGTACTTC. This chain links TRBV5-1 with TRBJ2-7; unclear D gene. V lost 3 bases to trimming and J lost 6 bases, with 13 bases between them. CDR1 is SGHRS, CDR2 YFSETQ, per germline. CDR3 length equals 13 residues.